Listed here are 8 T cell receptor beta chains from one sample, sequenced in a study of shared clonotypes between healthy human individuals. Only in-frame clones appear in the TCRdb table, and some are missing; sequencing was by immunoSEQ multiplex PCR. The sample gives about 2.1 million clones, 90% to 95% of which show up once; more than 1.5% is in the top ten. CD45RO negativity and positive selection for CCR7 defined naive CD8 cells, a population that excluded terminally differentiated effector memory CD45RA+ cells. Sequenced input: naive CD8+ T cells from PBMCs. Receptors originate from a man aged 18 to 29 in good health. Some clones in this sample may be carry-over from other donors' samples.

Worth noting for this clone: Other DNA sequences within the sample encode an identical CDR3. The V gene is TRBV27, the J gene TRBJ2-1, with D perhaps TRBD1 (6 bases). The CDR3 is 12 amino acids. The germline V gene has CDR1 MNHEY and CDR2 SMNVEV (reference sequence). V was cut by 5 bases and J by 10 bases, with 12 bases left in between. CDR3 sequence (DNA): TGTGCCAGCAGTCTCGGGCAGGGGGAGCAGTTCTTC. This sequence encodes CASSLGQGEQFF.

The chain has TRBV6-1 and TRBJ1-2; D call uncertain. The length of the CDR3 is 12 residues. V was trimmed by 8 bases and J by 8 bases, leaving 15 bases between them. CDR1 is MNHNS, CDR2 SASEGT, per germline. The CDR3 sequence: CASVSWIGGYTF. The CDR3 nucleotides read TGTGCCAGCGTCTCTTGGATTGGGGGCTACACCTTC.

V and J are TRBV27 and TRBJ2-1, with TRBD1 matching over 7 bases. Germline lookup yields CDR1 MNHEY and CDR2 SMNVEV (reference sequence). The CDR3 is 15 amino acids. The ends lost 3 bases at V and 7 bases at J; junction bases unmatched: 9. CDR3 region: CASSLGQGVSNEQFF. CDR3 nucleotides: TGTGCCAGCAGTTTGGGGCAGGGGGTTTCAAATGAGCAGTTCTTC.

This chain joins TRBV11-2 and TRBJ1-1; 8 nucleotides line up with TRBD1. This CDR3 has 16 amino acids. The J segment lost 3 bases and the V segment lost 7 bases, leaving 13 bases of the junction unmatched. Germline-derived CDR1 and CDR2 are SGHAT and FQNNGV. The CDR3 protein is CASNYGRGLVDTEAFF. For the CDR3, the DNA is TGTGCCAGCAATTATGGCAGGGGGCTAGTGGACACTGAAGCTTTCTTT.

V usage is TRBV4-2 and J usage is TRBJ2-1; D gene ambiguous. This CDR3 is 18 amino acids long. CDR1 and CDR2 from the germline V gene are LGHNA and YNFKEQ. Trimming took 3 bases from V and 3 from J, leaving 21 bases between them. The CDR3 nucleotides read TGTGCCAGCAGCCAGGACCTACCGGGCCAGTTGGTCTACAATGAGCAGTTCTTC. It yields the protein CASSQDLPGQLVYNEQFF.

The rearrangement links TRBV7-3 to TRBJ2-2, with 7 bases aligning to TRBD2. The CDR3 is 18 residues long. After removal of 0 bases from V and 4 bases from J, the junction contained 11 bases not matched to a gene. Germline values: CDR1 SGHTA, CDR2 FQGTGA. The CDR3 DNA is TGTGCCAGCAGCTTAACTCGGGCCAGCGGGAAGGGCACCGGGGAGCTGTTTTTT. Its protein is CASSLTRASGKGTGELFF.

The V and J genes are TRBV7-8 and TRBJ2-5; the match to TRBD1 covers 7 bases. The CDR3 has 16 amino acids. Germline assignment: CDR1 SGHVS and CDR2 FQNEAQ. Trimming removed 5 bases from V and 1 base from J; junction bases left unmatched: 10. The CDR3 here is CASSQITGALQETQYF. The CDR3 region has the DNA TGTGCCAGCAGCCAAATAACAGGGGCCCTCCAAGAGACCCAGTACTTC.

The chain links TRBV14 to TRBJ2-7; TRBD2 might be the D (6 bases). The V gene's germline CDR1 is SGHDN and CDR2 FVKESK. The V and J ends lost 1 base and 7 bases respectively, with 11 bases between them. The CDR3 has 13 residues. CDR3 nucleotide sequence: TGTGCCAGCAGCCAAGGAGTTGCGGGGGAGCAGTACTTC. This translates into CASSQGVAGEQYF.